This record looks at one T cell receptor (beta chain) sequence and its context. What it binds is not known. This sample is part of a study of shared clonotypes between healthy human individuals. Study-wide results and caveats: Sampling involved blood alone; tissue repertoires likely differ.

Samples underwent the assay at deep level. TCRdb's copy holds only in-frame clones and misses some; the assay was immunoSEQ multiplex PCR. This sample has about 490,000 clones, with over 65% found just once. V dropped 6 bases and J dropped 3; count of bases not matched to a gene: 7. Germline assignment: CDR1 MNHEY and CDR2 SMNVEV (reference sequence). The CDR3 covers 14 residues. The chain employs TRBV27 and TRBJ1-2, with TRBD1 identical over 7 bases. This TCR was recovered from a woman aged 40 to 50 in good health. Some clones in this sample may be carry-over from other donors' samples. Sequenced input: PBMCs. Here the CDR3 DNA reads TGTGCCAGCAGGCCACAGGGGCTCGACTATGGCTACACCTTC. Protein: CASRPQGLDYGYTF.